A selection of T cell receptor beta chains follows, all from one sample in a study of technical replicates of blood from a few donors. Generated by immunoSEQ multiplex PCR, the TCRdb table keeps only in-frame clones and is missing some. In the table there are some 87,000 clones, almost 98% of which are singletons. The sequenced sample was T cells isolated from PBMCs. These receptors were obtained from a human donor in good health. The CDR3 runs from the conserved cysteine through the conserved F or W. Fields, in order: clone size, D gene, J gene, V gene, CDR3 DNA, CDR3 protein. D genes are given only for firm matches. Only some rows state a clone size, as once, few, many or a class for expanded clones.

clone_size: .
d_call: .
j_call: TRBJ1-3
v_call: TRBV12-2
cdr3_nt: TGTGCAAGTCGCCAACTTAGAAACACCATATATTTT
cdr3_aa: CASRQLRNTIYF

clone_size: .
d_call: TRBD1
j_call: TRBJ2-2
v_call: TRBV27
cdr3_nt: TGTGCCAGCAGTTTATCACAGGGGGGAACCGGGGAGCTGTTTTTT
cdr3_aa: CASSLSQGGTGELFF

clone_size: .
d_call: TRBD2
j_call: TRBJ2-3
v_call: TRBV27
cdr3_nt: TGTGCCAGCAGTTTTATCCGACTAGCGGGAGCAGATACGCAGTATTTT
cdr3_aa: CASSFIRLAGADTQYF

clone_size: .
d_call: .
j_call: TRBJ1-2
v_call: TRBV30
cdr3_nt: TGTGCCTGGAGTCATAACTATGGCTACACCTTC
cdr3_aa: CAWSHNYGYTF

clone_size: .
d_call: .
j_call: TRBJ2-3
v_call: TRBV2
cdr3_nt: TGTGCCAGCAGCCTTGAGCGGATCCGCACAGATACGCAGTATTTT
cdr3_aa: CASSLERIRTDTQYF

clone_size: .
d_call: .
j_call: TRBJ2-1
v_call: TRBV29-1
cdr3_nt: TGCAGCGTTGAAGACCCCACTCCCCCCGTTAAGATCCACAATGAGCAGTTCTTC
cdr3_aa: CSVEDPTPPVKIHNEQFF

clone_size: .
d_call: .
j_call: TRBJ2-2
v_call: TRBV6-1
cdr3_nt: TGTGCCAGCAGTGATGCAGCGAACACCGGGGAGCTGTTTTTT
cdr3_aa: CASSDAANTGELFF

clone_size: .
d_call: .
j_call: TRBJ1-1
v_call: TRBV4-1
cdr3_nt: TGCGCCAGCAGCCAAAATAGCCAGTCAAACACTGAAGCTTTCTTT
cdr3_aa: CASSQNSQSNTEAFF

clone_size: .
d_call: .
j_call: TRBJ1-6
v_call: TRBV4-1
cdr3_nt: TGCGCCAGCAGCTACAGGGATTCACCCCTCCACTTT
cdr3_aa: CASSYRDSPLHF

clone_size: once
d_call: TRBD1
j_call: TRBJ2-7
v_call: TRBV30
cdr3_nt: TGTGCCTGGAGGACAGGGGCGTACGAGCAGTACTTC
cdr3_aa: CAWRTGAYEQYF

clone_size: .
d_call: TRBD1
j_call: TRBJ1-1
v_call: TRBV6-1
cdr3_nt: TGTGCCAGCAGTGAAGCCCTTCTGCCGACAGGGGTGAACACTGAAGCTTTCTTT
cdr3_aa: CASSEALLPTGVNTEAFF

clone_size: .
d_call: TRBD2
j_call: TRBJ2-5
v_call: TRBV27
cdr3_nt: TGTGCCAGCAGTTCCCATTCTAGCGGGAGGGGCGAGACCCAGTACTTC
cdr3_aa: CASSSHSSGRGETQYF

clone_size: .
d_call: TRBD1
j_call: TRBJ1-1
v_call: TRBV29-1
cdr3_nt: TGCAGCGTTGAAGTGGTAGTCACCGGACAGGGTAACACTGAAGCTTTCTTT
cdr3_aa: CSVEVVVTGQGNTEAFF

clone_size: .
d_call: .
j_call: TRBJ2-7
v_call: TRBV11-3
cdr3_nt: TGTGCCAGCAGCAAGGAACAGTCTCGGTACGAGCAGTACTTC
cdr3_aa: CASSKEQSRYEQYF

clone_size: .
d_call: .
j_call: TRBJ1-2
v_call: TRBV6-1
cdr3_nt: TGTGCCAGCAGTACGACTGATCGGCGAACCTATGGCTACACCTTC
cdr3_aa: CASSTTDRRTYGYTF

clone_size: .
d_call: TRBD1
j_call: TRBJ2-7
v_call: TRBV9
cdr3_nt: TGTGCCAGCAGCCCGACAGGGGACCCCTACGAGCAGTACTTC
cdr3_aa: CASSPTGDPYEQYF

clone_size: .
d_call: .
j_call: TRBJ2-5
v_call: TRBV6-5
cdr3_nt: TGTGCCAGCACCACTAGGGGGGGGACCCAGTACTTC
cdr3_aa: CASTTRGGTQYF

clone_size: .
d_call: .
j_call: TRBJ2-1
v_call: TRBV6-4
cdr3_nt: TGTGCCAGCAGTGTCTCGGGCCTCCCCTGGTATGAGCAGTTCTTC
cdr3_aa: CASSVSGLPWYEQFF

clone_size: .
d_call: .
j_call: TRBJ1-4
v_call: TRBV2
cdr3_nt: TGTGCCAGCAGTGGGGGGGTCAGTAATGAAAAACTGTTTTTT
cdr3_aa: CASSGGVSNEKLFF

clone_size: .
d_call: .
j_call: TRBJ1-1
v_call: TRBV19
cdr3_nt: TGTGCCAGTAAAGACTCCGAAGCTTTCTTT
cdr3_aa: CASKDSEAFF

clone_size: .
d_call: TRBD1
j_call: TRBJ2-7
v_call: TRBV27
cdr3_nt: TGTGCCAGCAGCCCCAGGGGGGACAGGGACGAGCAGTACTTC
cdr3_aa: CASSPRGDRDEQYF

clone_size: .
d_call: .
j_call: TRBJ1-2
v_call: TRBV5-4
cdr3_nt: TGTGCCAGCAGCTTAGGTACCACGGGTCTGACTTCTGAGGGCTACACCTTC
cdr3_aa: CASSLGTTGLTSEGYTF

clone_size: .
d_call: .
j_call: TRBJ1-1
v_call: TRBV27
cdr3_nt: TGTGCCACCCGGGGTTTAGACTATGTAGCTTTCTTT
cdr3_aa: CATRGLDYVAFF

clone_size: .
d_call: .
j_call: TRBJ2-7
v_call: TRBV4-1
cdr3_nt: TGCGCCAGCAGCCCTCGAATGAACAGCTACGAGCAGTACTTC
cdr3_aa: CASSPRMNSYEQYF

clone_size: .
d_call: .
j_call: TRBJ1-1
v_call: TRBV11-3
cdr3_nt: TGTGCCAGCAGCTTCCTGGTCAGCACTGAAGCTTTCTTT
cdr3_aa: CASSFLVSTEAFF

clone_size: .
d_call: .
j_call: TRBJ1-2
v_call: TRBV27
cdr3_nt: TGTGCCAGCAGCGAAGCGGGGGAAGGGAGGCCACTGACCTACTATGGCTACACCTTC
cdr3_aa: CASSEAGEGRPLTYYGYTF

clone_size: .
d_call: .
j_call: TRBJ1-2
v_call: TRBV11-3
cdr3_nt: TGTGCCAGCAGCCCGACCCGGGAGTATGGCTACACCTTC
cdr3_aa: CASSPTREYGYTF

clone_size: .
d_call: .
j_call: TRBJ2-7
v_call: TRBV7-6
cdr3_nt: TGTGCCAGCAGCTTAAATTCGGGGGACTTATTAGGCTCCTACGAGCAGTACTTC
cdr3_aa: CASSLNSGDLLGSYEQYF